This T cell receptor (beta chain) is drawn from a study of shared clonotypes between healthy human individuals. About the study: With ages of 18 to 49, the donors were a couple of women and a few men.

Comment on this clone: Its antigen remains unknown.

Assay: immunoSEQ multiplex PCR; the TCRdb copy retains only in-frame clones and omits some. This table holds fewer than 1 million clones, around 96% found once. Only CD45RO-negative cells positively selected for CCR7 counted as naive CD8 cells, so terminally differentiated effector memory CD45RA+ cells were excluded. This CDR3 has 16 amino acids. The ends lost 3 bases at V and 3 bases at J; junction bases unmatched: 3. The V gene's germline CDR1 is SGDLS and CDR2 YYNGEE. Study findings and constraints: Shared clonotypes across all four donors exceeded non-shared ones in generation probability.

This chain joins TRBV9 and TRBJ2-3, with 14 bases fitting TRBD2. The clonotype originates from a man younger than 40 in good health. The material sequenced was naive CD8+ T cells sorted from blood. DNA for the CDR3: TGTGCCAGCAGCGGACTAGCGGGAGGGTGGACAGATACGCAGTATTTT. Translating gives CASSGLAGGWTDTQYF. The variable domain in full, with the rest retrieved from reference TRBV9 and TRBJ2-3, is DSGVTQTPKHLITATGQRVTLRCSPRSGDLSVYWYQQSLDQGLQFLIQYYNGEERAKGNILERFSAQQFPDLHSELNLSSLELGDSALYFCASSGLAGGWTDTQYFGPGTRLTVL.